Shown below are 9 T cell receptor beta chains from a single sample sequenced in a study of T cell repertoires in cytomegalovirus infection. TCRdb reanalysed the reads using MiXCR and keeps one entry per CDR3 protein. Seen here are just over 450,000 distinct CDR3 sequences, about 42% observed once, and the top ten hold roughly two fifths. These TCRs are of unknown antigen specificity. Material: cultured PBMCs, obtained from culture after CMV antigen stimulation. Receptors were obtained from a human donor in good health (CMV status not recorded). Some clones in this sample may be carry-over from other donors' samples.

This clonotype was observed a handful of times. The rearrangement joins TRBV7-2 to TRBJ2-7, with 10 bases fitting TRBD2. In germline, CDR1 is SGHTA, CDR2 FQGNSA. The ends lost 2 bases at V and 7 bases at J; junction bases unmatched: 8. The CDR3 is 15 residues long. The DNA for the CDR3 is TGTGCCAGCAGCTTAAAGAGCGGGGGGGCCATTGAGCAGTACTTC. Protein product: CASSLKSGGAIEQYF.

This clonotype has a handful of counts. The J gene is TRBJ2-3, the V gene TRBV27; 8 bases match TRBD2. Germline values: CDR1 MNHEY, CDR2 SMNVEV (reference sequence). Losses at the gene ends were 0 bases for V and 5 bases for J; bases not matched to a gene: 4. There are 15 residues in the CDR3. CDR3 loop: CASSLSPGGGDTQYF. The CDR3 region has the DNA TGTGCCAGCAGTTTATCACCCGGGGGGGGAGATACGCAGTATTTT.

The CDR3 nucleotides are TGTGCCAGCAGCTTAGCTCAGGGACCAATTAAAAATACGCAGTATTTT. This codes for CASSLAQGPIKNTQYF. V usage is TRBV7-9 and J usage is TRBJ2-3, with D perhaps matching TRBD1 or TRBD2 (5 bases each). This CDR3 has 16 amino acids. The germline gives CDR1 SEHNR, CDR2 FQNEAQ (reference sequence). Trimming stripped 0 bases from V and 7 bases from J, with 17 bases between.

The CDR3: CATRAFSGNTIYF. CDR3 in DNA: TGTGCCACCCGGGCCTTCTCTGGAAACACCATATATTTT. The chain joins TRBV6-6 to TRBJ1-3, with unresolved D. The V gene's germline CDR1 is MNHNY and CDR2 SVGAGI (reference sequence). This CDR3 contains 13 residues. V lost 10 bases, J lost 0 bases, and 10 bases lay in between.

The chain joins TRBV7-9 to TRBJ2-2, with D tentatively TRBD1 (6 bases). CDR3 size: 16 residues. The V end was cut by 8 bases, the J end by 6 bases, with 22 bases between. Germline lookup yields CDR1 SEHNR and CDR2 FQNEAQ (reference sequence). In DNA form, the CDR3 reads TGTGCCAGCGAGACCCGTGGCAGGGGATATCCCGGGGAGCTGTTTTTT. As protein: CASETRGRGYPGELFF.

This clonotype was counted only a few times. The V and J genes are TRBV10-3 and TRBJ1-2; D is possibly TRBD1 (5 bases). Germline V gene lookup returns CDR1 ENHRY and CDR2 SYGVKD. The CDR3 has 11 residues. V was shortened by 7 bases and J by 7 bases, with 10 bases between the two germline ends. This chain's CDR3 is CAITGMSGYTF. CDR3 nucleotides: TGTGCCATCACAGGGATGAGTGGCTACACCTTC.

This clonotype has only a few counts. V and J are TRBV7-2 and TRBJ1-1; D is uncertain. The germline V and J ends were trimmed by 5 bases and 5 bases, with 18 bases remaining between them. The CDR3 totals 15 residues. Germline assignment: CDR1 SGHTA and CDR2 FQGNSA. CDR3 in amino acids: CASSRESVRGTEAFF. CDR3 bases: TGTGCCAGCAGCCGAGAGTCGGTGAGAGGGACTGAAGCTTTCTTT.

The chain has TRBV27 and TRBJ1-2; tentative D call: TRBD1 (6 bases). This CDR3 has 14 residues. V lost 6 bases to trimming and J lost 5 bases, with 16 bases between them. Germline CDR1 is MNHEY and CDR2 is SMNVEV (reference sequence). The CDR3 DNA sequence: TGTGCCAGCAGACCGGGACCAGGGGTATATGGCTACACCTTC. It is translated as CASRPGPGVYGYTF.

This clonotype came up a few times. The chain carries TRBV12-3 or TRBV12-4 and TRBJ1-4; D gene ambiguous. This CDR3 contains 14 residues. The V gene lost 2 bases and the J gene lost 4 bases, with 8 bases spanning the gap. For the CDR3, the DNA is TGTGCCAGCAGTTTACGGCAGCTTAATGAAAAACTGTTTTTT. Its protein product is CASSLRQLNEKLFF.